This entry lists 2 T cell receptor beta chains sequenced from one sample in a study of T-cell reconstitution after alpha-beta-depleted transplantation in children. Unique molecular identifiers were incorporated when the TCRbeta library was constructed. TCRdb reprocessed the PCR reads with MiXCR, giving one entry per CDR3 protein. The table has 450,000 to 550,000 distinct CDR3 sequences, roughly 11% seen once; the top ten hold 12% to 15%. This specimen was PBMCs, mostly from graft donor cells, taken 180 days after TCRalphabeta/CD19-depleted stem cell transplant. These receptor sequences come from a female patient aged 2-15 years who had a stem cell transplant for aplastic anemia, so the T cells may come from the graft donor.

Only a few counts were recorded for this clonotype. This chain joins TRBV27 and TRBJ1-5, with TRBD1 matching over 10 bases. Germline values: CDR1 MNHEY, CDR2 SMNVEV (reference sequence). The CDR3 extends over 15 amino acids. The V gene end was trimmed by 5 bases and the J gene end by 8 bases; junction bases not matched to a gene: 9. The chain's CDR3 is CASSPGTGERKPQHF. The CDR3, as DNA: TGTGCCAGCAGTCCAGGGACAGGGGAGAGGAAGCCCCAGCATTTT.

The table lists this clonotype with many counts. The genes are TRBV10-3 and TRBJ2-2; perhaps TRBD1 as D (6 bases). Per the germline V gene, CDR1 is ENHRY and CDR2 is SYGVKD. V was clipped by 5 bases and J by 6 bases, with 13 bases between them. The CDR3 is made up of 14 amino acids. The CDR3, as DNA: TGTGCCATCAGTCAACAGGGAGCGGCCGGGGAGCTGTTTTTT. It specifies CAISQQGAAGELFF.